This T cell receptor beta chain was sequenced in a study of cytomegalovirus exposure and HLA in healthy donors. Notes on the study in general: Reportedly, cytomegalovirus status was diagnosed with high sensitivity and specificity. The study labeled 164 TCR beta chains cytomegalovirus-associated. Among TCR sequences, most were rare, though some public TCRs appeared in many donors. The finding came from a later analysis; first-cohort TCR clusters tended to co-occur in the roughly 110 validation repertoires.

On this clone itself: The antigen is not known.

Trimming cost V 3 bases and J 5 bases, with 15 bases left between them. Germline-derived CDR1 and CDR2 are MNHNY and SVGAGI (reference sequence). This CDR3 has 15 amino acids. Measured with immunoSEQ multiplex PCR; TCRdb has only the in-frame clones, and not every one. Altogether around 120,000 clones are present, 70% to 90% being singletons, with the ten largest covering around 4.5%. What was sequenced was PBMCs. The chain combines TRBV6-6 with TRBJ2-3; possible D gene TRBD2, 6 bases. The clonotype was recovered from a man between 18 and 29 years old in good health and CMV-seropositive. The CDR3 coding sequence is TGTGCCAGCAGTTATGGGACTCCAGGTCTAGATACGCAGTATTTT. Encoded protein: CASSYGTPGLDTQYF.